These 16 T cell receptor beta chains originate from one sample sequenced in a study of response to subunit inactivated influenza vaccine. TCRdb analysed the RT-PCR reads with MiXCR anew, one entry per CDR3 protein. The sample yields about 650,000 distinct CDR3 sequences, approximately 14% seen once. This sample comprised PBMCs from blood, obtained roughly 12 days after vaccination. These receptors came from a man in his forties or fifties who received an inactivated influenza vaccine.

This clonotype was picked up a small number of times. The V call is TRBV7-2, the J call TRBJ2-2, with a tentative D call TRBD2 (6 bases). The CDR3 length is 14 residues. V lost 2 bases, J lost 3 bases, and 7 bases lay in between. Germline assignment: CDR1 SGHTA and CDR2 FQGNSA. In DNA, the CDR3 is TGTGCCAGCAGCTTATGGGGGGACACCGGGGAGCTGTTTTTT. The encoded protein is CASSLWGDTGELFF.

This chain connects TRBV20-1 to TRBJ2-7, with 7 nucleotides matching TRBD2. CDR3 length: 13 amino acids. The V gene end was trimmed by 3 bases and the J gene end by 2 bases; junction bases not matched to a gene: 4. Germline-derived CDR1 and CDR2 are DFQATT and SNEGSKA (reference sequence). The CDR3 DNA sequence: TGCAGTGCTAGCGGGAGGTTACCCTACGAGCAGTACTTC. Encoded protein: CSASGRLPYEQYF.

This clonotype was recorded a few times. The genes are TRBV7-9 and TRBJ2-5; 7 nucleotides agree with TRBD2. The CDR3 sequence is 16 residues long. The germline V gene has CDR1 SEHNR and CDR2 FQNEAQ (reference sequence). The ends lost 2 bases at V and 4 bases at J; junction bases unmatched: 10. The CDR3 loop reads CASSLPWGGRSETQYF. In DNA form, the CDR3 reads TGTGCCAGCAGCTTACCCTGGGGCGGGAGATCAGAGACCCAGTACTTC.

This sequence joins TRBV5-1 and TRBJ2-7; TRBD1 matches at 9 bases. V lost 0 bases to trimming and J lost 6 bases; unmatched junction nucleotides: 4. Germline V gene sequence: CDR1 SGHRS, CDR2 YFSETQ. The CDR3 extends over 14 amino acids. CDR3 in amino acids: CASSLGDRVGEQYF. For the CDR3, the DNA is TGCGCCAGCAGCTTGGGGGACAGGGTGGGCGAGCAGTACTTC.

This clonotype was found a few times. CDR3 nucleotides: TGTGCCACCAGCAGAGATAGGACTCTTAATGAAAAACTGTTTTTT. As protein: CATSRDRTLNEKLFF. The chain combines TRBV15 with TRBJ1-4, with unresolved D. In germline, CDR1 is LNHNV, CDR2 YYDKDF (reference sequence). This CDR3 is built from 15 residues. V lost 0 bases to trimming and J lost 4 bases, with 9 bases between them.

The genes are TRBV4-2 and TRBJ1-1; 9 nucleotides align to TRBD1. After removal of 3 bases from V and 3 bases from J, the junction contained 5 bases not matched to a gene. This CDR3 has 15 residues. The V gene's germline CDR1 is LGHNA and CDR2 YNFKEQ. The CDR3 is CASSQSTGGHTEAFF. For the CDR3, the DNA is TGTGCCAGCAGCCAGTCCACAGGGGGCCACACTGAAGCTTTCTTT.

The table lists this clonotype with a few counts. V is TRBV3-1 and J is TRBJ2-5; 7 positions match TRBD1. The J segment lost 0 bases and the V segment lost 1 base, leaving 8 bases of the junction unmatched. Per germline, CDR1 LGHDT and CDR2 YNNKEL (reference sequence). This CDR3 is 17 amino acids long. The CDR3 DNA reads TGTGCCAGCAGCCAAGTAGTAGGGGGCCAGTACCAAGAGACCCAGTACTTC. It translates to CASSQVVGGQYQETQYF.

This sequence joins TRBV20-1 and TRBJ1-3; D ambiguous. Trimming left V 6 bases short and J 0 bases short, with 21 bases between. This CDR3 is built from 17 residues. In germline, CDR1 is DFQATT, CDR2 SNEGSKA (reference sequence). The CDR3 reads CSAAVPPGPSSGNTIYF. CDR3 in DNA: TGCAGTGCGGCGGTTCCCCCGGGCCCCTCCTCTGGAAACACCATATATTTT.

This clonotype was detected many times. The chain has TRBV12-3 or TRBV12-4 and TRBJ2-5, with 8 positions matching TRBD1. CDR3 length: 14 residues. With 5 bases clipped from V and 5 bases from J, the junction kept 7 bases outside the gene matches. The CDR3 nucleotides read TGTGCCAGCAGTCCACCCGGGACAGGCGAGACCCAGTACTTC. Protein: CASSPPGTGETQYF.

This clonotype has at least ten counts. The chain is built from TRBV20-1 and TRBJ1-5; TRBD1 aligns across 7 bases. Germline CDR1 reads DFQATT; CDR2 reads SNEGSKA (reference sequence). This CDR3 region has 16 residues. V was clipped by 1 base and J by 0 bases; unmatched bases: 6. CDR3 coding DNA: TGCAGTGCTAGAGTGGGCAGGGGGTATAGCAATCAGCCCCAGCATTTT. Residues: CSARVGRGYSNQPQHF.

The J gene is TRBJ1-2, the V gene TRBV7-2, with TRBD1 identical over 7 bases. The CDR3 has 16 residues. The trim removed 3 bases at V and 4 bases at J, leaving 11 bases unmatched. Germline CDR1 reads SGHTA; CDR2 reads FQGNSA. CDR3 in DNA: TGTGCCAGCAGCTTTAGGGGGGGACAGACTAGCTATGGCTACACCTTC. Translated, it gives CASSFRGGQTSYGYTF.

This clonotype showed up many times. V and J are TRBV6-1 and TRBJ2-2; 7 bases line up with TRBD1. V dropped 6 bases and J dropped 7; count of bases not matched to a gene: 5. This CDR3 spans 13 amino acids. The germline CDR1 and CDR2 sequences are MNHNS and SASEGT. The CDR3 sequence: CASSLDRSGELFF. The CDR3 nucleotides read TGTGCCAGCAGCCTGGACAGGAGCGGGGAGCTGTTTTTT.

The chain employs TRBV14 and TRBJ1-5; D not resolved. This CDR3 comprises 16 residues. V was cut by 2 bases and J by 2 bases, with 13 bases left in between. The V gene's germline CDR1 is SGHDN and CDR2 FVKESK. In DNA form, the CDR3 reads TGTGCCAGCAGCCAACAAAGCCCGAGGGGCAATCAGCCCCAGCATTTT. Residues: CASSQQSPRGNQPQHF.

This clonotype came up a few times. The chain carries TRBV5-4 and TRBJ2-2, with 7 bases identical to TRBD1. The CDR3 spans 17 residues. With 5 bases clipped from V and 5 bases from J, the junction kept 15 bases outside the gene matches. Germline assignment: CDR1 SGHNT and CDR2 YYREEE (reference sequence). This CDR3 reads CASSSPTGLRGTGELFF. In DNA form, the CDR3 reads TGTGCCAGCAGTTCTCCGACAGGGTTACGGGGAACCGGGGAGCTGTTTTTT. The whole variable domain, filled in from reference TRBV5-4 and TRBJ2-2, reads ETGVTQSPTHLIKTRGQQVTLRCSSQSGHNTVSWYQQALGQGPQFIFQYYREEENGRGNFPPRFSGLQFPNYSSELNVNALELDDSALYLCASSSPTGLRGTGELFFGEGSRLTVL.

This clonotype has a count of ten or more. This chain links TRBV10-3 with TRBJ2-3; D uncertain. Looked up from germline, CDR1 is ENHRY and CDR2 is SYGVKD. This CDR3 spans 14 amino acids. Trimming took 0 bases from V and 3 from J, leaving 7 bases between them. Here the CDR3 reads CAISESAVTDTQYF. As DNA, the CDR3 is TGTGCCATCAGTGAGTCAGCAGTTACAGATACGCAGTATTTT.

V and J are TRBV12-3 or TRBV12-4 and TRBJ2-7; 7 bases agree with TRBD2. V lost 2 bases and J lost 7; bases outside the gene matches: 2. CDR3 length: 12 amino acids. This CDR3 is CASSLWEGEQYF. CDR3 DNA sequence: TGTGCCAGCAGTTTATGGGAGGGAGAGCAGTACTTC.